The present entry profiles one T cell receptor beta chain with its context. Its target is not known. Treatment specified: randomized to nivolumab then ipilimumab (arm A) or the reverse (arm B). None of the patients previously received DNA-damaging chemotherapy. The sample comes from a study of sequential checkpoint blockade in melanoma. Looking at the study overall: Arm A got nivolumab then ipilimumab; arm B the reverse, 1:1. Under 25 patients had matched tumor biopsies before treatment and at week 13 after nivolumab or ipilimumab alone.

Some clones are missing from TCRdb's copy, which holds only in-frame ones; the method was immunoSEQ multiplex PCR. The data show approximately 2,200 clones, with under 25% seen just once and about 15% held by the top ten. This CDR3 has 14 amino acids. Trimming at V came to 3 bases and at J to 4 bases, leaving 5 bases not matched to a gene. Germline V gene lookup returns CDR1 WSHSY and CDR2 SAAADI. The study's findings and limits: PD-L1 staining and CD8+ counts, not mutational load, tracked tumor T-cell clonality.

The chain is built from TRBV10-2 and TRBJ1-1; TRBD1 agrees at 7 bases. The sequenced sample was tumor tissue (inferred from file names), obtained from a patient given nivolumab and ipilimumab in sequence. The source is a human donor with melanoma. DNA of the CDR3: TGCGCCAGCAGTGACCCGACAGGGCTCACTGAAGCTTTCTTT. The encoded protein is CASSDPTGLTEAFF.